Listed below are T cell receptor beta chains from one sample, sequenced in a study of cytomegalovirus exposure and HLA in healthy donors. Data came from immunoSEQ multiplex PCR; TCRdb stores just in-frame clones and leaves some out. The repertoire holds about 140,000 clones, with more than 75% as singletons. The material sequenced was PBMCs. Receptors were obtained from a woman aged 40-49 years in good health and CMV-seronegative. The CDR3 runs from the conserved cysteine through the conserved F or W.

v_gene	j_gene	CDR3aa
TRBV7-2	TRBJ1-3	CASSLLQTAPGNTIYF
TRBV5-1	TRBJ2-1	CASSLDLGDRAHNEQFF
TRBV28	TRBJ1-2	CASSFAGATYGYTF
TRBV10-3	TRBJ2-1	CAISEWAGVGAYNEQFF
TRBV5-4	TRBJ2-5	CASSVGGPWETQYF
TRBV27	TRBJ2-1	CASGPRDRGQITLSYNEQFF
TRBV7-2	TRBJ1-2	CASSFVGGDGYTF
TRBV4-1	TRBJ2-7	CASSPPEGQGKSYEQYF
TRBV4-2	TRBJ2-7	CASSQPSYTNYEQYF
TRBV5-4	TRBJ2-7	CASSLSGSTPWNEQYF
TRBV6-5	TRBJ1-2	CASSYSRDTSNYGYTF
TRBV27	TRBJ1-2	CASSYRVDYGYTF
TRBV7-8	TRBJ1-1	CASSLVGVGDEAFF
TRBV7-2	TRBJ1-1	CASSPRGLTEAFF
TRBV5-1	TRBJ1-4	CASSGNREPNEKLFF